These T cell receptor beta chains were read from a single sample in a study of blood T cell repertoires in COVID-19. The data were produced by immunoSEQ multiplex PCR, yet TCRdb's version contains in-frame clones alone and is incomplete. Of over 150,000 clones listed, approximately 83% were seen once; the top ten hold under 13%. Source material: peripheral blood. Source of these receptors: a man between 65 and 80 years old with active or convalescent COVID-19. CDR3s include the opening cysteine and the closing phenylalanine or tryptophan. Each record gives: clone size, D gene, V gene, J gene, CDR3 protein, CDR3 DNA. D genes are given only for firm matches. Part of the rows lack a size; the others show once, few, many or a class for expanded clones.

size: -
D: TRBD2
V: TRBV5-1
J: TRBJ2-3
CDR3: CASSISSGRITDTQYF
DNA: TGCGCCAGCAGCATCTCTAGCGGGAGGATCACAGATACGCAGTATTTT

size: few
D: -
V: TRBV5-4
J: TRBJ1-2
CDR3: CASSFGRSRGYTF
DNA: TGTGCCAGCAGCTTCGGCCGCTCGCGGGGCTACACCTTC

size: -
D: TRBD2
V: TRBV24-1
J: TRBJ2-5
CDR3: CATSYGGSGGGETQYF
DNA: TGTGCCACCAGTTACGGGGGGAGTGGGGGTGGAGAGACCCAGTACTTC

size: -
D: TRBD1
V: TRBV5-1
J: TRBJ2-3
CDR3: CASSLQQGVVVGTQYF
DNA: TGCGCCAGCAGCTTGCAACAGGGGGTTGTCGTAGGTACGCAGTATTTT

size: -
D: TRBD1
V: TRBV28
J: TRBJ1-5
CDR3: CASTSAGGSQPQHF
DNA: TGTGCCAGTACCTCCGCAGGGGGCTCTCAGCCCCAGCATTTT

size: few
D: -
V: TRBV27
J: TRBJ2-5
CDR3: CASASHFEETQYF
DNA: TGTGCCAGCGCCTCCCACTTCGAAGAGACCCAGTACTTC

size: -
D: TRBD1
V: TRBV28
J: TRBJ2-3
CDR3: CASSPPLGQDSTDTQYF
DNA: TGTGCCAGCAGCCCTCCTCTTGGACAGGATAGCACAGATACGCAGTATTTT

size: -
D: TRBD1
V: TRBV2
J: TRBJ2-7
CDR3: CASGPGQGVEQYF
DNA: TGTGCCAGCGGACCGGGACAGGGGGTTGAGCAGTACTTC

size: -
D: -
V: TRBV7-8
J: TRBJ1-1
CDR3: CASSPRDTTLNTEAFF
DNA: TGTGCCAGCAGCCCCCGGGACACCACTTTGAACACTGAAGCTTTCTTT

size: -
D: TRBD1
V: TRBV2
J: TRBJ2-7
CDR3: CASTTTGEQYF
DNA: TGTGCCAGCACCACGACAGGGGAGCAGTACTTC

size: -
D: TRBD1
V: TRBV5-1
J: TRBJ1-5
CDR3: CASRDSPNQPQHF
DNA: TGCGCCAGTCGGGACAGCCCCAATCAGCCCCAGCATTTT

size: -
D: -
V: TRBV30
J: TRBJ1-2
CDR3: CAWSPGQGYTF
DNA: TGTGCCTGGAGCCCTGGACAGGGCTACACCTTC

size: -
D: TRBD1
V: TRBV7-3
J: TRBJ2-7
CDR3: CASSWSGTGVFEQYF
DNA: TGTGCCAGCAGCTGGTCCGGGACAGGGGTCTTTGAGCAGTACTTC

size: -
D: -
V: TRBV5-1
J: TRBJ1-1
CDR3: CASSLTRNTEAFF
DNA: TGCGCCAGCAGCCTCACAAGGAACACTGAAGCTTTCTTT

size: -
D: -
V: TRBV18
J: TRBJ2-7
CDR3: CASSPFREGPGQYF
DNA: TGTGCCAGCTCACCTTTCAGGGAAGGTCCCGGGCAGTACTTC

size: -
D: -
V: TRBV5-1
J: TRBJ2-7
CDR3: CASSPQLGVHEQYF
DNA: TGCGCCAGCAGCCCTCAGCTAGGGGTCCACGAGCAGTACTTC

size: -
D: TRBD1
V: TRBV5-6
J: TRBJ2-5
CDR3: CASSSAGTGPETQYF
DNA: TGTGCCAGCAGCAGCGCCGGGACAGGGCCAGAGACCCAGTACTTC

size: -
D: -
V: TRBV6-5
J: TRBJ2-1
CDR3: CASSYSIGYNEQFF
DNA: TGTGCCAGCAGTTACTCGATCGGCTACAATGAGCAGTTCTTC

size: few
D: TRBD1
V: TRBV5-4
J: TRBJ1-4
CDR3: CASSYTGTGLSNEKLFF
DNA: TGTGCCAGCAGCTACACCGGGACAGGGTTATCTAATGAAAAACTGTTTTTT

size: -
D: -
V: TRBV29-1
J: TRBJ2-1
CDR3: CRTGWHNEQFF
DNA: TGCAGAACAGGGTGGCACAATGAGCAGTTCTTC

size: -
D: TRBD1
V: TRBV6-5
J: TRBJ1-6
CDR3: CASSRDRGNSPLHF
DNA: TGTGCCAGCAGTCGGGACAGGGGAAATTCACCCCTCCACTTT

size: -
D: TRBD1
V: TRBV6-5
J: TRBJ1-4
CDR3: CASSPSTGGNEKLFF
DNA: TGTGCCAGCAGTCCCTCGACAGGGGGCAATGAAAAACTGTTTTTT

size: -
D: -
V: TRBV24-1
J: TRBJ1-2
CDR3: CATSDWGGGYTF
DNA: TGTGCCACCAGTGATTGGGGAGGTGGCTACACCTTC

size: -
D: -
V: TRBV18
J: TRBJ2-7
CDR3: CASSPPFRGANEQYF
DNA: TGTGCCAGCTCACCCCCCTTTCGGGGGGCGAACGAGCAGTACTTC

size: few
D: -
V: TRBV5-4
J: TRBJ1-6
CDR3: CASSLWAGDSPLHF
DNA: TGTGCCAGCAGCTTATGGGCAGGGGATTCACCCCTCCACTTT

size: -
D: TRBD1
V: TRBV7-9
J: TRBJ1-6
CDR3: CASSPTGGFSYNSPLHF
DNA: TGTGCCAGCAGTCCGACAGGGGGCTTTTCCTATAATTCACCCCTCCACTTT

size: -
D: TRBD1
V: TRBV9
J: TRBJ1-1
CDR3: CASSARGQGNTEAFF
DNA: TGTGCCAGCAGCGCGCGGGGACAGGGGAACACTGAAGCTTTCTTT